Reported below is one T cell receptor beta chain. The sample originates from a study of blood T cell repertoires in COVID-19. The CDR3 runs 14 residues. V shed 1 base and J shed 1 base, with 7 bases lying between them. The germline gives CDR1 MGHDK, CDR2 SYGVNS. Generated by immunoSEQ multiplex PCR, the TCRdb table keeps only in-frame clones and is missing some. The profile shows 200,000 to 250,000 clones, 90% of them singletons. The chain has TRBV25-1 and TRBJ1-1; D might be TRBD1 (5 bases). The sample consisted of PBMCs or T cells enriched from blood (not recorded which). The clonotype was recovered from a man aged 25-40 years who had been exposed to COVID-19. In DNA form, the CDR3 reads TGTGCCAGCAGTGAATTCGACAGGAACACTGAAGCTTTCTTT. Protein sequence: CASSEFDRNTEAFF.